This TCR beta chain was identified in a study of OX40 agonist ivuxolimab in advanced cancers. In its sample, this clone is medium-sized. V was trimmed by 6 bases and J by 4 bases, leaving 13 bases between them. The CDR3 contains 14 residues. CDR1 and CDR2 from the germline V gene are MGHDK and SYGVNS. Some clones are missing from TCRdb's copy, which holds only in-frame ones; the method was immunoSEQ multiplex PCR. The sample includes approximately 61,000 clones, nearly 90% of them seen just once. The sample was CD4+ or CD8+ T cells sorted from blood, taken in a trial of the OX40 agonist ivuxolimab. The chain employs TRBV25-1 and TRBJ1-5; D might be TRBD1 (6 bases). The receptor comes from an adult with an advanced solid tumor such as melanoma, head and neck, liver or kidney cancer. CDR3 in DNA: TGTGCCAGCAGCTTGACAGGTTCTAATCAGCCCCAGCATTTT. This sequence encodes CASSLTGSNQPQHF.